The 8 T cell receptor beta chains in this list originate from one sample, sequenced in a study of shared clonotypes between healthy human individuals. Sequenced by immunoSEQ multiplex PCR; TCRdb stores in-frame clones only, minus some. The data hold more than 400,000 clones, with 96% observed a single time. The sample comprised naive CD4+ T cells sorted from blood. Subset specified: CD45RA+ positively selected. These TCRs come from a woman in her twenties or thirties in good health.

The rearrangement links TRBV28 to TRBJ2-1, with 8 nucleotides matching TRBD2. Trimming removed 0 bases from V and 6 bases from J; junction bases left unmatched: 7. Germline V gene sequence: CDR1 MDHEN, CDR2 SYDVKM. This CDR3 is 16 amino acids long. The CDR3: CASSLWSRGLGNEQFF. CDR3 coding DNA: TGTGCCAGCAGTTTATGGTCGCGGGGACTAGGCAATGAGCAGTTCTTC.

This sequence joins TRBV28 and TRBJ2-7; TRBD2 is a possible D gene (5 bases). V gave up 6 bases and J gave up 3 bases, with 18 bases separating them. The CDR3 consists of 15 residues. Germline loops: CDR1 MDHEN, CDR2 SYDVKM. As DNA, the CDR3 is TGTGCCAGCAGCTCGTATCGGGGTGGTAACTACGAGCAGTACTTC. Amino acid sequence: CASSSYRGGNYEQYF.

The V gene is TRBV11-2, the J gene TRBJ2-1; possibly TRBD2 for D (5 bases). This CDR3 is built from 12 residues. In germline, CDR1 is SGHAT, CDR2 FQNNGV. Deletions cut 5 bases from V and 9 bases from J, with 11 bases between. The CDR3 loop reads CASSPPGIEQFF. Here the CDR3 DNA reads TGTGCCAGCAGCCCCCCGGGGATTGAGCAGTTCTTC.

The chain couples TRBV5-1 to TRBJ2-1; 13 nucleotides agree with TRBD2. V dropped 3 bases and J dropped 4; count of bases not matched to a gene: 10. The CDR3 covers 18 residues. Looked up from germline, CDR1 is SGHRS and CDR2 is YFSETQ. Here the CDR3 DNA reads TGCGCCAGCAGCTCGCAAACTAGCGGGAGGGCAATATACAATGAGCAGTTCTTC. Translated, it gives CASSSQTSGRAIYNEQFF.

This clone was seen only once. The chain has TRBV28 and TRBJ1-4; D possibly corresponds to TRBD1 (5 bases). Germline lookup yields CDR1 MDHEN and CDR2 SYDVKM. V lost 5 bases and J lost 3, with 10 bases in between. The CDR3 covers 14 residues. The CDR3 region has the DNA TGTGCCAGCAGTCCTGGGGCCCCTAATGAAAAACTGTTTTTT. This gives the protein CASSPGAPNEKLFF.

The CDR3 loop reads CASSVTGDDTEAFF. The DNA of the CDR3 is TGTGCCAGCAGTGTTACAGGGGATGACACTGAAGCTTTCTTT. This chain joins TRBV25-1 and TRBJ1-1, with TRBD1 identical over 7 bases. CDR3 length: 14 residues. CDR1 MGHDK and CDR2 SYGVNS come from the germline V gene. The trim removed 4 bases at V and 3 bases at J, leaving 5 bases unmatched.

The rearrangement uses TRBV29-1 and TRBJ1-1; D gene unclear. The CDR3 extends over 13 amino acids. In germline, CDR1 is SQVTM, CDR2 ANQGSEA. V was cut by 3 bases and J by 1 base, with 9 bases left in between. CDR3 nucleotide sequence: TGCAGCGTTGATCAGGTCGAGAACACTGAAGCTTTCTTT. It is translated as CSVDQVENTEAFF.

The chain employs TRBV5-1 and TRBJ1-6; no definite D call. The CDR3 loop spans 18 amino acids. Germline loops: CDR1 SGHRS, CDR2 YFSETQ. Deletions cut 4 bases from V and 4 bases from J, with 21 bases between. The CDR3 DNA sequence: TGCGCCAGCAGCCGAAAGTGGTGGTGGACGGAATATAATTCACCCCTCCACTTT. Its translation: CASSRKWWWTEYNSPLHF.